The clone carrying this T cell receptor beta chain was observed once. This record comes from a study of Ad26.COV2.S vaccination and SARS-CoV-2 variants. Across the study: Participants got Ad26.COV2.S intramuscularly, once or twice 56 days apart.

This table comes from immunoSEQ multiplex PCR, and its TCRdb copy is limited to in-frame clones, with some not included. The sample lists 380,000 or so clones; around 89% were seen once. Treatment noted: around 19 received Ad26.COV2.S at low or high dose, single or two shots; 5 received placebo; per-sample allocation not given. Following the first vaccine or placebo injection, samples were taken on day 63. Germline assignment: CDR1 LGHNA and CDR2 YSLEER. The CDR3 is 15 residues long. Trimming took 1 base from V and 2 from J; bases not matched to a gene: 4. The chain recombines TRBV4-3 with TRBJ2-7; 8 bases map to TRBD1. This material consisted of peripheral blood, taken in a trial of Ad26.COV2.S vaccine versus placebo. This receptor was obtained from a person between 18 and 59 years old who received the Ad26.COV2.S COVID-19 vaccine or a placebo. In DNA form, the CDR3 reads TGCGCCAGCAGCCAAGGACAGGGGCAAACCTACGAGCAGTACTTC. Translated: CASSQGQGQTYEQYF.